These T cell receptor beta chains were read from a single sample in a study of blood T cell repertoires in COVID-19. Assay: immunoSEQ multiplex PCR; the TCRdb copy retains only in-frame clones and omits some. The top ten clones hold around 3.1% of a sample with 50,000 to 65,000 clones, less than 95% of them seen once. What was sequenced was peripheral blood. Every receptor here comes from a man aged 45-60 years with acute or convalescent COVID-19. Both conserved end residues are part of each CDR3. The D gene is left open where the match is weak. The listing skips clone size in some rows; elsewhere it reads once, few, many or a size class.

clone size: NA
J gene: TRBJ2-5
V gene: TRBV7-8
D gene: TRBD1
CDR3 DNA: TGTGCCAGCAGCAGGGACAGGGGTGGCTCAGAGGTGGAGACCCAGTACTTC
CDR3 protein: CASSRDRGGSEVETQYF

clone size: NA
J gene: TRBJ2-6
V gene: TRBV6-5
D gene: NA
CDR3 DNA: TGTGCCAGCAGGTACTCTGGGGCCAACGTCCTGACTTTC
CDR3 protein: CASRYSGANVLTF

clone size: NA
J gene: TRBJ2-1
V gene: TRBV19
D gene: NA
CDR3 DNA: TGTGCCAGTAGTATTCCGTGGTCCTCGGGGAATGAGCAGTTCTTC
CDR3 protein: CASSIPWSSGNEQFF

clone size: NA
J gene: TRBJ1-1
V gene: TRBV3-1/TRBV3-2
D gene: NA
CDR3 DNA: TGTGCCAGCAGCCAAGCTGGGGCCACTGAAGCTTTCTTT
CDR3 protein: CASSQAGATEAFF

clone size: NA
J gene: TRBJ1-5
V gene: TRBV7-9
D gene: NA
CDR3 DNA: TGTGCCAGCAGCTTGCGGGGGGGCCATAGCAATCAGCCCCAGCATTTT
CDR3 protein: CASSLRGGHSNQPQHF

clone size: NA
J gene: TRBJ1-1
V gene: TRBV10-3
D gene: TRBD1
CDR3 DNA: TGTGCCATCAGGAGACAGGGTACAAACACTGAAGCTTTCTTT
CDR3 protein: CAIRRQGTNTEAFF

clone size: NA
J gene: TRBJ1-2
V gene: TRBV5-6
D gene: NA
CDR3 DNA: TGTGCCAGCAGCTTTCTCCAAGGGGCCCACTATGGCTACACCTTC
CDR3 protein: CASSFLQGAHYGYTF

clone size: NA
J gene: TRBJ1-4
V gene: TRBV7-6
D gene: TRBD1
CDR3 DNA: TGTGCCAGCAGCTCGGGACAGGGGGGGGAAAAACTGTTTTTT
CDR3 protein: CASSSGQGGEKLFF

clone size: NA
J gene: TRBJ2-7
V gene: TRBV5-4
D gene: NA
CDR3 DNA: TGTGCCAGCGGGTTGGCAGGGGTCTCCTACGAGCAGTACTTC
CDR3 protein: CASGLAGVSYEQYF

clone size: NA
J gene: TRBJ2-3
V gene: TRBV9
D gene: TRBD2
CDR3 DNA: TGTGCCAGCAGCGTACGTCCTGGCGGGGGGAATACGCAGTATTTT
CDR3 protein: CASSVRPGGGNTQYF

clone size: NA
J gene: TRBJ2-1
V gene: TRBV7-9
D gene: TRBD2
CDR3 DNA: TGTGCCAGCAGCGTTAGCGGGGGGGCCACTAATGAGCAGTTCTTC
CDR3 protein: CASSVSGGATNEQFF

clone size: NA
J gene: TRBJ1-1
V gene: TRBV7-2
D gene: TRBD1
CDR3 DNA: TGTGCCAGCAGCACCCGGGACAGTCTCAGAGGAGCTTTCTTT
CDR3 protein: CASSTRDSLRGAFF

clone size: NA
J gene: TRBJ1-6
V gene: TRBV5-4
D gene: TRBD1
CDR3 DNA: TGTGCCAGCAGCTTGCCCGAGGGGGCAGATTCACCCCTCCACTTT
CDR3 protein: CASSLPEGADSPLHF

clone size: NA
J gene: TRBJ2-3
V gene: TRBV7-2
D gene: NA
CDR3 DNA: TGTGCCAGCAGCTCAGGGGGGCCTGCCACAGATACGCAGTATTTT
CDR3 protein: CASSSGGPATDTQYF

clone size: NA
J gene: TRBJ1-1
V gene: TRBV12-3/TRBV12-4
D gene: NA
CDR3 DNA: TGTGCCAGCAGTGACTCTCCGGGTCCCGCTTTCTTT
CDR3 protein: CASSDSPGPAFF

clone size: once
J gene: TRBJ2-1
V gene: TRBV29-1
D gene: TRBD1
CDR3 DNA: TGCAGCGGCCGTCTCAGGGGGCGTTACAATGAGCAGTTCTTC
CDR3 protein: CSGRLRGRYNEQFF

clone size: NA
J gene: TRBJ1-2
V gene: TRBV5-4
D gene: TRBD1
CDR3 DNA: TGTGCCAGCAGCCCGGACAGGAACTATGGCTACACCTTC
CDR3 protein: CASSPDRNYGYTF

clone size: NA
J gene: TRBJ2-3
V gene: TRBV11-2
D gene: NA
CDR3 DNA: TGTGCCAGCAGTTCCCGGGGGGCAGGCACAGATACGCAGTATTTT
CDR3 protein: CASSSRGAGTDTQYF

clone size: NA
J gene: TRBJ1-3
V gene: TRBV5-1
D gene: TRBD1
CDR3 DNA: TGCGCCAGCACCCAGGGGGCAGGAAACACCATATATTTT
CDR3 protein: CASTQGAGNTIYF

clone size: NA
J gene: TRBJ1-1
V gene: TRBV3-1/TRBV3-2
D gene: NA
CDR3 DNA: TGTGCCAGCAGCCGGACAGCGAACACTGAAGCTTTCTTT
CDR3 protein: CASSRTANTEAFF

clone size: NA
J gene: TRBJ2-3
V gene: TRBV7-2
D gene: TRBD2
CDR3 DNA: TGTGCCAGCAGCTTAGACACTAGCGGGGGAGGCAGCACGCAGTATTTT
CDR3 protein: CASSLDTSGGGSTQYF

clone size: NA
J gene: TRBJ1-2
V gene: TRBV18
D gene: NA
CDR3 DNA: TGTGCCAGCTCACCACCTCACAGGGCGGGTGGCTACACCTTC
CDR3 protein: CASSPPHRAGGYTF

clone size: once
J gene: TRBJ2-3
V gene: TRBV10-3
D gene: TRBD1
CDR3 DNA: TGTGCCATCAGTAAGGACAGGGCGCCAGATACGCAGTATTTT
CDR3 protein: CAISKDRAPDTQYF

clone size: NA
J gene: TRBJ1-1
V gene: TRBV3-1/TRBV3-2
D gene: NA
CDR3 DNA: TGTGCCAGCAGTTTCACAGGGAGGAACACTGAAGCTTTCTTT
CDR3 protein: CASSFTGRNTEAFF

clone size: NA
J gene: TRBJ1-1
V gene: TRBV3-1/TRBV3-2
D gene: TRBD1
CDR3 DNA: TGTGCCAGCAGGGAGGGCCCAGGGGGTGAAGCTTTCTTT
CDR3 protein: CASREGPGGEAFF

clone size: NA
J gene: TRBJ1-6
V gene: TRBV19
D gene: NA
CDR3 DNA: TGTGCCAGTAGTATCCAGGCCATCTATAGTTCACCCCTCCACTTT
CDR3 protein: CASSIQAIYSSPLHF

clone size: NA
J gene: TRBJ2-1
V gene: TRBV7-9
D gene: NA
CDR3 DNA: TGTGCCAGCAGCTTGGCAGGCCTTGGGAATGAGCAGTTCTTC
CDR3 protein: CASSLAGLGNEQFF

clone size: NA
J gene: TRBJ1-1
V gene: TRBV10-3
D gene: TRBD1
CDR3 DNA: TGTGCCAACCGGGACAGAGAGAACACTGAAGCTTTCTTT
CDR3 protein: CANRDRENTEAFF

clone size: NA
J gene: TRBJ1-4
V gene: TRBV5-4
D gene: NA
CDR3 DNA: TGTGCCAGCAGCGTGGACGGAACTAATGAAAAACTGTTTTTT
CDR3 protein: CASSVDGTNEKLFF

clone size: NA
J gene: TRBJ1-2
V gene: TRBV10-3
D gene: TRBD1
CDR3 DNA: TGTGCCATCAGTACTGCGGACAGGAGTCAACAGGGCTACACCTTC
CDR3 protein: CAISTADRSQQGYTF

clone size: NA
J gene: TRBJ1-4
V gene: TRBV2
D gene: NA
CDR3 DNA: TGTGCCAGCAGTGAGGGGGGGGCTAATGAAAAACTGTTTTTT
CDR3 protein: CASSEGGANEKLFF